The sequence of this T cell receptor (beta chain) was determined in a study of blood T cell repertoires in COVID-19. CDR3 size: 15 residues. V lost 1 base and J 1 base, leaving 10 bases between the germline ends. Germline V gene lookup returns CDR1 MNHEY and CDR2 SVGEGT. This clone was observed once. Clones were read by immunoSEQ multiplex PCR, and TCRdb kept only the in-frame ones, dropping some. This table holds 40,000 or so clones, approximately 88% found once. The rearrangement joins TRBV6-2 or TRBV6-3 to TRBJ1-2; D is possibly TRBD1 (5 bases). The sequence was obtained from a human donor in a cohort sampled during active COVID-19. Sequencing was performed on peripheral blood. The CDR3 spells CASSYLAGRNYGYTF. CDR3 DNA sequence: TGTGCCAGCAGTTACTTGGCAGGGCGTAACTATGGCTACACCTTC.